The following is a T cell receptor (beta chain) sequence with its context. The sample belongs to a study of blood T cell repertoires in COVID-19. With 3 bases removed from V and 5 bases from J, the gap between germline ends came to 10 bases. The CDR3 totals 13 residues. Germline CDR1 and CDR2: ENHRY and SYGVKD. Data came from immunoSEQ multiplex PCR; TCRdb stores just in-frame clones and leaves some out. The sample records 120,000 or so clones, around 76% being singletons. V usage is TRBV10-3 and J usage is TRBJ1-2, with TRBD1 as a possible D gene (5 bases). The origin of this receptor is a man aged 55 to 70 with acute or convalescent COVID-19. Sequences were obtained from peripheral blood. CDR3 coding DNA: TGTGCCATCAGTGACAGGGTGGGGTATGGCTACACCTTC. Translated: CAISDRVGYGYTF.